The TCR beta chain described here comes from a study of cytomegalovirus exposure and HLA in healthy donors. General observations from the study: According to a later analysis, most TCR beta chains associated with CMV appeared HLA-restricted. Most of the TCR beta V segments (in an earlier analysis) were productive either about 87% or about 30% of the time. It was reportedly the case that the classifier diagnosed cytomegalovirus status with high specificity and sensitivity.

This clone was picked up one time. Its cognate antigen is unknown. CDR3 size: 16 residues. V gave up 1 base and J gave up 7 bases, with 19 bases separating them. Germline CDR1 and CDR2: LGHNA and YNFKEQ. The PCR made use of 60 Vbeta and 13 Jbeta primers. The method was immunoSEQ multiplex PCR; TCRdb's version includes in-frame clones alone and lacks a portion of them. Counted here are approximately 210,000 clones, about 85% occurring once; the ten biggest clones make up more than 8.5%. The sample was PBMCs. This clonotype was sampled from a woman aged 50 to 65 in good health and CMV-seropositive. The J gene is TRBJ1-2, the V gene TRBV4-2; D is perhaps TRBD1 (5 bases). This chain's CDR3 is CASSQGEAGDVGGYTF. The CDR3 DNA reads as TGTGCCAGCAGCCAAGGGGAGGCGGGGGATGTGGGTGGCTACACCTTC.